This T cell receptor beta chain was obtained from a study of CD8 T cells in Susac syndrome. This CDR3 is 12 amino acids long. Germline CDR1 and CDR2: SGHAT and FQNNGV. Trimming took off 4 bases at V and 4 bases at J, with 7 bases between the two ends. The authors reverse transcribed 0.5 to 1 ug RNA with random hexamers. TCRdb passed the immunoSEQ multiplex PCR reads through MiXCR, listing each CDR3 protein once. The sample includes hundreds of thousands of distinct CDR3 sequences, roughly 93% of them seen just once. The V gene is TRBV11-2, the J gene TRBJ1-1; D unresolved. This TCR derives from a human donor with multiple sclerosis. Sequencing was performed on CD4+ T cells from PBMCs. This chain's CDR3 is CASSSEFTEAFF. CDR3 coding DNA: TGTGCCAGCAGCTCTGAATTCACTGAAGCTTTCTTT.